Sequencing of this T cell receptor beta chain was carried out in a study of cytomegalovirus exposure and HLA in healthy donors. Study-wide results and caveats: When a later analysis compared HLA-associated TCR beta chains with equally common others, the HLA-associated chains turned out to be more clonally expanded and to have lower generation probabilities.

As for the donors, each was a healthy bone marrow donor. For this clone: The antigen is not known.

Primers included in the PCR were 60 Vbeta and 13 Jbeta primers. Sequencing was performed with immunoSEQ multiplex PCR; in TCRdb, only in-frame clones are kept and a portion is missing. The sample consists of fewer than 200,000 clones, about 70% of them appearing once. Germline values: CDR1 SGHVS, CDR2 FNYEAQ. V lost 0 bases and J 1 base, leaving 7 bases between the germline ends. The CDR3 has 15 residues. The sequencing sample was made of PBMCs. This rearrangement joins TRBV7-6 to TRBJ1-5; no firm D call. The origin of this receptor is a woman in her twenties or thirties in good health and CMV-seronegative. The CDR3 nucleotides are TGTGCCAGCAGCTTAGCGGGAGGGAGCAATCAGCCCCAGCATTTT. Its translation is CASSLAGGSNQPQHF.